The clone carrying this T cell receptor beta chain was recorded only once. The data were obtained in a study of blood T cell repertoires in COVID-19. The protocol was immunoSEQ multiplex PCR, while the TCRdb copy is restricted to in-frame clones and leaves out a portion. The sample contains 150,000 to 200,000 clones, roughly three quarters of which appear only once. V was pared by 7 bases and J by 7 bases, with 15 bases between. The CDR3 is 13 amino acids. The germline V gene has CDR1 SGHRS and CDR2 YFSETQ. This clonotype was sampled from a woman aged 50 to 65 with acute COVID-19. Sequencing was done on a sample of PBMCs or T cells enriched from blood (not recorded which). This rearrangement joins TRBV5-1 to TRBJ2-1, with D unresolved. The CDR3 here is CASGLDPSNEQFF. CDR3 nucleotide sequence: TGCGCCAGCGGCCTGGACCCTAGTAATGAGCAGTTCTTC.